Each of the 27 T cell receptor beta chains below was sequenced from the same sample in a study of blood T cell repertoires in COVID-19 (TCRdb year 2020). Libraries were built with the immunoSEQ multiplex PCR assay. This immuneACCESS table, as held by TCRdb, lists in-frame sequences with V and J called but not all clones. Of the missing ones, under half trace to an unresolved V gene in checked studies; the others have no known cause. The sample table lists 85,000 to 100,000 clones, approximately 90% of them with a count of one. The ten largest clones take up 15% to 20% of the sample. Sequencing was done on a sample of peripheral blood. The source is a woman aged 60-75 years with COVID-19, enrolled during active disease.

V gene TRBV11-2 combines with J gene TRBJ1-1, with D uncertain. The CDR3 runs to 15 residues. Trimming removed 2 bases at V and 7 bases at J, with 17 bases between. Germline values: CDR1 SGHAT, CDR2 FQNNGV. The CDR3 loop is CASSLRPGEGYEAFF. The CDR3 region has the DNA TGTGCCAGCAGCTTAAGGCCCGGGGAGGGTTATGAAGCTTTCTTT. Together with reference TRBV11-2 and TRBJ1-1, the CDR3 gives the full variable domain: EAGVAQSPRYKIIEKRQSVAFWCNPISGHATLYWYQQILGQGPKLLIQFQNNGVVDDSQLPKDRFSAERLKGVDSTLKIQPAKLEDSAVYLCASSLRPGEGYEAFFGQGTRLTVV.

The table lists this clone with a count of one. J is TRBJ2-2 and V is TRBV7-3; D call uncertain. The CDR3 runs to 12 residues. CDR1 is SGHTA, CDR2 FQGTGA, per germline. Trimming pared 5 bases from V and 8 bases from J, leaving 9 bases between. The CDR3 DNA sequence: TGTGCCAGCAGCCCCAGGTCGGGGGAGCTGTTTTTT. This translates into CASSPRSGELFF.

V and J are TRBV28 and TRBJ1-2; D may be TRBD1 (6 bases). CDR1 and CDR2 (germline): MDHEN, SYDVKM. Between the trimmed V and J ends, which lost 4 bases and 8 bases, there was a span of 14 bases. The length of the CDR3 is 13 residues. The CDR3 coding sequence is TGTGCCAGCAGTTCAACAGGGACCGCCGGCTACACCTTC. This gives the protein CASSSTGTAGYTF.

About this clone: Compared with germline, one end of the junction differs, possibly owing to a read error. The chain employs TRBV5-4 and TRBJ2-3; 13 nucleotides agree with TRBD2. Germline loops: CDR1 SGHNT, CDR2 YYREEE (reference sequence). The CDR3 contains 15 residues. The CDR3 region has the DNA TGTGCCGGCAGGACTAGCGGGGGAGGCACAGATACGCAGTATTTT. This gives the protein CAGRTSGGGTDTQYF.

This clone was observed a handful of times. This chain joins TRBV5-1 and TRBJ2-5, with TRBD1 matching 9 bases. Germline V lookup: CDR1 SGHRS, CDR2 YFSETQ. Trimming took 4 bases from V and 2 from J; bases not matched to a gene: 9. This CDR3 contains 16 residues. In nucleotides, the CDR3 is TGCGCCAGCAGCCCCCTGACAGGGGGGGAGCAAGAGACCCAGTACTTC. This sequence encodes CASSPLTGGEQETQYF.

This clone appeared a single time. The chain has TRBV4-1 and TRBJ2-3, with TRBD2 matching over 15 bases. The germline V gene encodes CDR1 MGHRA and CDR2 YSYEKL. Losses at the gene ends were 2 bases for V and 8 bases for J; bases not matched to a gene: 5. This CDR3 spans 16 amino acids. As DNA, the CDR3 is TGCGCCAGCAGCCAAAGTGGGACTAGCGGGGGGAGTACGCAGTATTTT. Residues: CASSQSGTSGGSTQYF.

This chain links TRBV7-9 with TRBJ2-7; 9 bases fit TRBD1. This CDR3 region has 14 residues. Germline trimming cut 4 bases from V and 2 bases from J; bases unmatched to any gene: 3. Germline-derived CDR1 and CDR2 are SEHNR and FQNEAQ (reference sequence). The CDR3 region is CASSWGQGAYEQYF. CDR3 coding DNA: TGTGCCAGCAGCTGGGGACAGGGTGCCTACGAGCAGTACTTC. Looking up the rest from reference TRBV7-9 and TRBJ2-7 gives the full variable domain: DTGVSQNPRHKITKRGQNVTFRCDPISEHNRLYWYRQTLGQGPEFLTYFQNEAQLEKSRLLSDRFSAERPKGSFSTLEIQRTEQGDSAMYLCASSWGQGAYEQYFGPGTRLTVT.

The gene calls are TRBV3-1 (or the pseudogene TRBV3-2) and TRBJ2-3; 10 bases align to TRBD2. Germline CDR1 LGHDT, CDR2 YNNKEL (reference sequence). J gave up 10 bases and V 1 base, and 11 bases lay outside the gene matches. The CDR3 spans 16 residues. The CDR3 bases are TGTGCCAGCAGCCAAGGCGCTAGCGGGGGAAGGGGTGCGCAGTATTTT. It specifies CASSQGASGGRGAQYF.

The chain employs TRBV5-4 and TRBJ1-5; D unclear. Per germline, CDR1 SGHNT and CDR2 YYREEE (reference sequence). Trimming pared 0 bases from V and 5 bases from J, leaving 12 bases between. The CDR3 spans 15 residues. In nucleotides, the CDR3 is TGTGCCAGCAGCTTGGGTCCGGGTGGCGATCAGCCCCAGCATTTT. Amino acid sequence: CASSLGPGGDQPQHF. Filled out from reference TRBV5-4 and TRBJ1-5, the complete variable domain reads ETGVTQSPTHLIKTRGQQVTLRCSSQSGHNTVSWYQQALGQGPQFIFQYYREEENGRGNFPPRFSGLQFPNYSSELNVNALELDDSALYLCASSLGPGGDQPQHFGDGTRLSIL.

This sequence joins TRBV4-2 and TRBJ2-5; 11 nucleotides align to TRBD2. CDR1 and CDR2 (germline): LGHNA, YNFKEQ. This CDR3 spans 16 amino acids. Germline trimming cut 1 base from V and 4 bases from J; bases unmatched to any gene: 5. The CDR3 nucleotides are TGTGCCAGCAGCCAAGCGGGACTAGCGGCGGGAGAGACCCAGTACTTC. This codes for CASSQAGLAAGETQYF.

This rearrangement joins TRBV18 to TRBJ2-3, with TRBD2 matching over 12 bases. The CDR3 spans 15 residues. The V gene end was trimmed by 3 bases and the J gene end by 3 bases; junction bases not matched to a gene: 1. Germline V CDR1 and CDR2: KGHSH, LQKENI. Written as DNA, the CDR3 is TGTGCCAGCTCACCGACTAGCGGGGGTACAGATACGCAGTATTTT. Translation: CASSPTSGGTDTQYF.

The J gene is TRBJ1-1, the V gene TRBV20-1; 8 bases fit TRBD1. Germline CDR1 DFQATT, CDR2 SNEGSKA (reference sequence). V lost 3 bases and J lost 4; bases outside the gene matches: 10. The CDR3 is made up of 15 amino acids. CDR3 sequence reads: CSASVGTGGSTEAFF. In nucleotides, the CDR3 is TGCAGTGCTAGTGTCGGGACAGGAGGCTCCACTGAAGCTTTCTTT.

The genes are TRBV6-6 and TRBJ2-3, with TRBD2 matching 7 bases. This CDR3 contains 14 residues. Germline V gives CDR1 MNHNY, CDR2 SVGAGI (reference sequence). With 7 bases clipped from V and 5 bases from J, the junction kept 9 bases outside the gene matches. CDR3: CASKFAGDVDTQYF. CDR3 DNA sequence: TGTGCCAGCAAATTTGCGGGGGATGTAGATACGCAGTATTTT.

The CDR3: CASTLRGGLDTEAFF. The CDR3 DNA reads as TGCGCCAGCACCTTAAGGGGGGGTCTCGACACTGAAGCTTTCTTT. The chain is built from TRBV5-1 and TRBJ1-1; D possibly corresponds to TRBD1 (6 bases). Germline loops: CDR1 SGHRS, CDR2 YFSETQ. The CDR3 is 15 residues long. V lost 6 bases, J lost 3 bases, and 18 bases lay in between.

The CDR3 sequence is CASSFPNRGHGYTF. CDR3 bases: TGTGCCAGCAGTTTCCCGAACAGGGGGCATGGCTACACCTTC. The chain uses TRBV28 and TRBJ1-2, with TRBD1 matching over 9 bases. Losses at the gene ends were 3 bases for V and 6 bases for J; bases not matched to a gene: 5. The germline V gene encodes CDR1 MDHEN and CDR2 SYDVKM. The CDR3 loop spans 14 amino acids.

The chain joins TRBV4-3 to TRBJ2-3; perhaps TRBD2 as D (6 bases). The CDR3 is 12 amino acids. Trimming removed 5 bases at V and 4 bases at J, with 7 bases between. Germline CDR1 LGHNA, CDR2 YSLEER. The CDR3 DNA follows: TGCGCCAGCAGCGGAGGGGCAGATACGCAGTATTTT. It translates to CASSGGADTQYF.

The chain links TRBV20-1 to TRBJ2-2, with a tentative D call TRBD1 (6 bases). Between the trimmed V and J ends, which lost 3 bases and 1 base, there was a span of 9 bases. The CDR3 sequence is 14 residues long. Germline lookup yields CDR1 DFQATT and CDR2 SNEGSKA (reference sequence). CDR3 nucleotide sequence: TGCAGTGCTAGTCGCAGGGGGAACACCGGGGAGCTGTTTTTT. Protein sequence: CSASRRGNTGELFF.

The chain uses TRBV12-3 or TRBV12-4 and TRBJ2-5, with TRBD1 matching over 7 bases. Unmatched junction bases numbered 4, after V lost 4 bases and J lost 5 bases. The CDR3 spans 13 residues. The CDR3 DNA reads TGTGCCAGCAGTTCATCCAGGGGGGAGACCCAGTACTTC. This sequence encodes CASSSSRGETQYF.

The chain employs TRBV19 and TRBJ1-5, with TRBD1 as a possible D gene (6 bases). Looked up from germline, CDR1 is LNHDA and CDR2 is SQIVND (reference sequence). CDR3 length: 15 amino acids. Trimming took off 3 bases at V and 5 bases at J, with 14 bases between the two ends. The CDR3 DNA sequence: TGTGCCAGTAGTATCGCCAGGGGTGTTCATCAGCCCCAGCATTTT. It translates to CASSIARGVHQPQHF.

The chain links TRBV7-2 to TRBJ2-7; 10 bases match TRBD1. The V segment lost 6 bases and the J segment 4 bases; nucleotides outside the gene matches: 6. The CDR3 runs 14 residues. The germline CDR1 and CDR2 sequences are SGHTA and FQGNSA. As DNA, the CDR3 is TGTGCCAGCAGTCCCGACAGGGGGCCGTACGAGCAGTACTTC. It yields the protein CASSPDRGPYEQYF.

The chain employs TRBV7-3 and TRBJ1-2; possibly TRBD1 for D (5 bases). Trimming took off 5 bases at V and 5 bases at J, with 18 bases between the two ends. This CDR3 spans 15 amino acids. The V gene's germline CDR1 is SGHTA and CDR2 FQGTGA. The CDR3 coding sequence is TGTGCCAGCAGCCGCGGCGGGGCGACGGGGTATGGCTACACCTTC. Translation gives CASSRGGATGYGYTF.

J is TRBJ2-1 and V is TRBV18, with TRBD1 matching 8 bases. CDR3 size: 14 residues. CDR1 and CDR2 (germline): KGHSH, LQKENI. The V gene end was trimmed by 4 bases and the J gene end by 6 bases; junction bases not matched to a gene: 5. This CDR3 reads CASSLRTGFNEQFF. The CDR3 DNA reads as TGTGCCAGCTCACTTCGGACAGGGTTCAATGAGCAGTTCTTC. Using reference TRBV18 and TRBJ2-1 for the parts outside the CDR3, the full variable domain is NAGVMQNPRHLVRRRGQEARLRCSPMKGHSHVYWYRQLPEEGLKFMVYLQKENIIDESGMPKERFSAEFPKEGPSILRIQQVVRGDSAAYFCASSLRTGFNEQFFGPGTRLTVL.

CDR3: CASLDRNNEKLFF. CDR3 bases: TGTGCCAGCTTAGACAGAAATAATGAAAAACTGTTTTTT. The chain carries TRBV28 and TRBJ1-4; TRBD1 is a possible D gene (5 bases). V gave up 8 bases and J gave up 4 bases, with 11 bases separating them. Germline V gives CDR1 MDHEN, CDR2 SYDVKM. The CDR3 runs 13 residues.

The rearrangement links TRBV6-5 to TRBJ1-6; 7 bases agree with TRBD1. V trimming: 7 bases; J trimming: 8 bases; junction bases outside the gene matches: 8. Germline CDR1 is MNHEY and CDR2 is SVGAGI. The CDR3 has 14 amino acids. CDR3: CASTHGTAYSPLHF. CDR3 DNA: TGTGCCAGCACTCACGGGACAGCCTATTCACCCCTCCACTTT.

This clone was observed once. V gene TRBV20-1 combines with J gene TRBJ1-2; 9 bases align to TRBD1. Trimming removed 3 bases from V and 10 bases from J; junction bases left unmatched: 9. The CDR3 runs to 13 residues. Germline assignment: CDR1 DFQATT and CDR2 SNEGSKA (reference sequence). The CDR3 is CSASRDRAVDYTF. The CDR3 DNA follows: TGCAGTGCTAGTCGGGACAGGGCGGTAGACTACACCTTC.

V is TRBV19 and J is TRBJ2-7; 8 nucleotides match TRBD1. The CDR3 length is 16 residues. Germline trimming cut 1 base from V and 3 bases from J; bases unmatched to any gene: 8. The germline gives CDR1 LNHDA, CDR2 SQIVND (reference sequence). The CDR3 sequence is CASSIGTGTVSYEQYF. The DNA for the CDR3 is TGTGCCAGTAGTATAGGGACAGGGACGGTCAGCTACGAGCAGTACTTC.

Here the CDR3 reads CASSGLGVEQYF. The CDR3 DNA is TGTGCCAGCAGTGGCCTCGGGGTCGAGCAGTACTTC. This rearrangement joins TRBV6-6 to TRBJ2-7, with D possibly being TRBD2 (5 bases). The V end was cut by 5 bases, the J end by 6 bases, with 11 bases between. CDR1 is MNHNY and CDR2 is SVGAGI in the germline V gene (reference sequence). The CDR3 contains 12 residues.